This T cell receptor (beta chain) is drawn from a study of regulatory T cells in long-lasting Graves disease. Overall study results and limits: Having few samples may have compromised the accuracy.

Described time point: newly diagnosed GD, antithyroid drugs for less than 3 months. The authors made the TCR library using RNA they extracted from PBMCs. CDR1 is GTSNPN and CDR2 is SVGIG in the germline V gene (reference sequence). The CDR3 is made up of 15 amino acids. Trimming removed 0 bases at V and 1 base at J, with 12 bases between. iRepertoire HTBI primers and Arm-PCR of CDR3 regions built TCR beta libraries. TCRdb used MiXCR to reprocess the multiplex PCR reads, holding one entry per CDR3 protein. The data hold a few hundred thousand distinct CDR3 sequences, with roughly a sixth observed a single time. This clonotype has at least ten counts. Its antigen is not known. These data were likewise used in another study, on T cells in Graves' hyperthyroidism and ophthalmopathy.

The specimen was peripheral blood mononuclear cells (PBMCs), collected at new diagnosis, from a patient treated with antithyroid drugs. The chain uses TRBV30 and TRBJ1-2; D not certain. This clonotype was sampled from a middle-aged man with Graves disease. The CDR3 nucleotides are TGTGCCTGGAGTGTACAGTATGGGTATAACTATGGCTACACCTTC. This encodes CAWSVQYGYNYGYTF.